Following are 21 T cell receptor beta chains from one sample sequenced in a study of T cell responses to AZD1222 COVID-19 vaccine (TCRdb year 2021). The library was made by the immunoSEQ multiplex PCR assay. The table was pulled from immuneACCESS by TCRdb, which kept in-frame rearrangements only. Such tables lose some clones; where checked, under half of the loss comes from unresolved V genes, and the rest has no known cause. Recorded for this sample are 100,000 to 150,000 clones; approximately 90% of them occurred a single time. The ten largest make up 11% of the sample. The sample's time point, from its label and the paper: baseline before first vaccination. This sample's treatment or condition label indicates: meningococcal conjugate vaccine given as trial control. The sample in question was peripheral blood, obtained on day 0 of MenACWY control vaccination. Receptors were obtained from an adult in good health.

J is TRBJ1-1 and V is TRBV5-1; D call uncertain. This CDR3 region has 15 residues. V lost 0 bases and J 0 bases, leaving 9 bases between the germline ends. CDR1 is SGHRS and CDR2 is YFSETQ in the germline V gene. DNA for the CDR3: TGCGCCAGCAGCTTGGAATCCTCGGTGAACACTGAAGCTTTCTTT. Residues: CASSLESSVNTEAFF. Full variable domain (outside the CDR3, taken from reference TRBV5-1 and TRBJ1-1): KAGVTQTPRYLIKTRGQQVTLSCSPISGHRSVSWYQQTPGQGLQFLFEYFSETQRNKGNFPGRFSGRQFSNSRSEMNVSTLELGDSALYLCASSLESSVNTEAFFGQGTRLTVV.

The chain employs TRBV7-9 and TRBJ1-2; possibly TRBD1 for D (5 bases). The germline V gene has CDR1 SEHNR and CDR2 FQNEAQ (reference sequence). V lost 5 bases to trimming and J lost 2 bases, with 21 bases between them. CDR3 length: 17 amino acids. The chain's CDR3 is CASSAPGPPHRNYGYTF. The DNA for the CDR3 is TGTGCCAGCAGCGCCCCAGGGCCCCCACACCGAAACTATGGCTACACCTTC. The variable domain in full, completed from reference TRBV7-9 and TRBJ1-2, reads DTGVSQNPRHKITKRGQNVTFRCDPISEHNRLYWYRQTLGQGPEFLTYFQNEAQLEKSRLLSDRFSAERPKGSFSTLEIQRTEQGDSAMYLCASSAPGPPHRNYGYTFGSGTRLTVV.

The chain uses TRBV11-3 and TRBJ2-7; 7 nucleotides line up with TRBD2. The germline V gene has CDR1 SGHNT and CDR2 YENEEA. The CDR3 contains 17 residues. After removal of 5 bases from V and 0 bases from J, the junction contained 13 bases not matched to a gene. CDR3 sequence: CASSLINPGLFSYEQYF. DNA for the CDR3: TGTGCCAGCAGCCTGATAAACCCGGGACTATTCTCCTACGAGCAGTACTTC.

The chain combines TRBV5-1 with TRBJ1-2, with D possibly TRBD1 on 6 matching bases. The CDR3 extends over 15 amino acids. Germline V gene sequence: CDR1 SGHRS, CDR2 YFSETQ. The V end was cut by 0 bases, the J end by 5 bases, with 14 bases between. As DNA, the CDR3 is TGCGCCAGCAGCTTGGCCTTGGACAGAACATATGGCTACACCTTC. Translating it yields CASSLALDRTYGYTF.

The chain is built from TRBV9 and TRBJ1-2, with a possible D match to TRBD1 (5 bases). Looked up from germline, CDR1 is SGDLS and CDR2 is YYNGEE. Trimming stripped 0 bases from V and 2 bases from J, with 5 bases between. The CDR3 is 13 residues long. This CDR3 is CASSVGGNYGYTF. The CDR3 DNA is TGTGCCAGCAGCGTAGGGGGGAACTATGGCTACACCTTC.

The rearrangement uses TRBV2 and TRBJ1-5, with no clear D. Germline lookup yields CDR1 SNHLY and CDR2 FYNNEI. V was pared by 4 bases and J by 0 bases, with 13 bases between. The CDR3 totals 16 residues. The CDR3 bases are TGTGCCAGCAGTGTTGAGCAGGCCTATAGCAATCAGCCCCAGCATTTT. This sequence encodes CASSVEQAYSNQPQHF.

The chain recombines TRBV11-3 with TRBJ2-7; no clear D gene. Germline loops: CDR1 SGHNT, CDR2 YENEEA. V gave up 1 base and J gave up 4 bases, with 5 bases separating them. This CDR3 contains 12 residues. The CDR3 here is CASSLVGYEQYF. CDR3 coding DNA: TGTGCCAGCAGCTTAGTAGGTTACGAGCAGTACTTC.

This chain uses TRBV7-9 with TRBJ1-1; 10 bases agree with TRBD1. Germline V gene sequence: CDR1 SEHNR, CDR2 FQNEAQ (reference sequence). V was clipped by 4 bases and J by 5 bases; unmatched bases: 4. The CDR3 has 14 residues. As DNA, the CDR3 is TGTGCCAGCAGCTGGACAGGGGGAGGGACTGAAGCTTTCTTT. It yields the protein CASSWTGGGTEAFF.

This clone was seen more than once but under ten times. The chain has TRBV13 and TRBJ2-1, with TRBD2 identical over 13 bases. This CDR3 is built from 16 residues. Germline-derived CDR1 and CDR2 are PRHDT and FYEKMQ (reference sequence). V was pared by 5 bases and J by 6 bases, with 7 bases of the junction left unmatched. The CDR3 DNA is TGTGCCAGCAGCGCCGGGACTAGCGGGATTCCCAATGAGCAGTTCTTC. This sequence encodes CASSAGTSGIPNEQFF.

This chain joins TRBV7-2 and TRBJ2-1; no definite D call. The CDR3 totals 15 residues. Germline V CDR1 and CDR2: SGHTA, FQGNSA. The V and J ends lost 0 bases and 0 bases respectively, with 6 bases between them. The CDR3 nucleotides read TGTGCCAGCAGCTTAGCGGACGACTCCTACAATGAGCAGTTCTTC. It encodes CASSLADDSYNEQFF.

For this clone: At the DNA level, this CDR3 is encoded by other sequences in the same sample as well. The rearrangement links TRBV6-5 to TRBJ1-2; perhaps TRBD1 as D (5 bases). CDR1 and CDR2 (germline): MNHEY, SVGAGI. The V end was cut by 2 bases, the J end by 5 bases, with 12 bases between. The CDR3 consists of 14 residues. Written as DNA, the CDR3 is TGTGCCAGCAGTTACCGGGGCAGGACTTATGGCTACACCTTC. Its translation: CASSYRGRTYGYTF.

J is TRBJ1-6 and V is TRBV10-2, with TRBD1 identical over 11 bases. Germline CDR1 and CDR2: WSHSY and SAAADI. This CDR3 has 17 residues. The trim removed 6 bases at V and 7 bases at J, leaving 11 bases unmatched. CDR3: CASSLTQGQGANSPLHF. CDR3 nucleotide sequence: TGCGCCAGCAGCCTAACCCAAGGACAGGGGGCGAATTCACCCCTCCACTTT.

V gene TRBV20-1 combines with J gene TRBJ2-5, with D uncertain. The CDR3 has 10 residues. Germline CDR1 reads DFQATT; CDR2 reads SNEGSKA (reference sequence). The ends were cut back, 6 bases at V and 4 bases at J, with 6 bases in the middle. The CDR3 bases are TGCAGTGCGGTAGGAGAGACCCAGTACTTC. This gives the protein CSAVGETQYF.

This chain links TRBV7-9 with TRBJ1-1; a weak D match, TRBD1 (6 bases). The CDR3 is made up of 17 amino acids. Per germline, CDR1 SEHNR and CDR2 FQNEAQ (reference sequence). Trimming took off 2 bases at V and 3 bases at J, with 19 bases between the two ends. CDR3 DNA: TGTGCCAGCAGCTTAACCGGGGGCTCTAAACGGGACACTGAAGCTTTCTTT. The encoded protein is CASSLTGGSKRDTEAFF. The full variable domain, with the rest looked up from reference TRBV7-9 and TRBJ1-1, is DTGVSQNPRHKITKRGQNVTFRCDPISEHNRLYWYRQTLGQGPEFLTYFQNEAQLEKSRLLSDRFSAERPKGSFSTLEIQRTEQGDSAMYLCASSLTGGSKRDTEAFFGQGTRLTVV.

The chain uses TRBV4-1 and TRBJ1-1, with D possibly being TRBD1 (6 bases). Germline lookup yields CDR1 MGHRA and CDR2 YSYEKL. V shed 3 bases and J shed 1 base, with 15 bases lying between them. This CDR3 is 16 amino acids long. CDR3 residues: CASSQATGTKNTEAFF. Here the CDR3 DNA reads TGCGCCAGCAGCCAGGCGACCGGGACAAAGAACACTGAAGCTTTCTTT.

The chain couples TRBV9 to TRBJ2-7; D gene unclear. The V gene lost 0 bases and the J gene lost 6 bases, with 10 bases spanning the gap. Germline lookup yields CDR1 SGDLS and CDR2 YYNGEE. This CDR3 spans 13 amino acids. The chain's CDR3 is CASSVDPSGEQYF. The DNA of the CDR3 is TGTGCCAGCAGCGTAGACCCATCTGGCGAGCAGTACTTC.

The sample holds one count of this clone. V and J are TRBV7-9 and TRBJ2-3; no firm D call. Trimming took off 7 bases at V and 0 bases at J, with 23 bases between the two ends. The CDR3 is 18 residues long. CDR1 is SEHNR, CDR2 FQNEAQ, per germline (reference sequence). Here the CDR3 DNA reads TGTGCCAGCAAAAATCGGCGGAAAAAACGACGAAGCACAGATACGCAGTATTTT. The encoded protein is CASKNRRKKRRSTDTQYF.

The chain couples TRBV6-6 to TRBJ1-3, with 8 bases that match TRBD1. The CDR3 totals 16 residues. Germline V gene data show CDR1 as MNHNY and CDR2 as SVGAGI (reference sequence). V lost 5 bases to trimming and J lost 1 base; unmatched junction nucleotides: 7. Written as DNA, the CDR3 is TGTGCCAGCAGTCGATGGACAGGGTCTTCTGGAAACACCATATATTTT. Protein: CASSRWTGSSGNTIYF.

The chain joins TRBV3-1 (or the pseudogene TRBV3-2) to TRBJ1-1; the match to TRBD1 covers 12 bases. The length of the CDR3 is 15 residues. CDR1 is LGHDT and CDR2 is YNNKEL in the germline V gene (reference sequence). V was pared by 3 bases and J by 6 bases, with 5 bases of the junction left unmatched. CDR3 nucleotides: TGTGCCAGCAGCCACGCGGGACAGGGGGCCTCTGAAGCTTTCTTT. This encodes CASSHAGQGASEAFF.

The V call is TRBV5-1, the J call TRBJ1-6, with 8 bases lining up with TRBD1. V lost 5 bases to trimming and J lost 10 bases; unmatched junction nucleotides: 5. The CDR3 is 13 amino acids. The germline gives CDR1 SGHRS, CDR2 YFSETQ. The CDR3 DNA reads TGCGCCAGCAGTGTCAGGGGGCTATCACCCCTCCACTTT. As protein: CASSVRGLSPLHF.

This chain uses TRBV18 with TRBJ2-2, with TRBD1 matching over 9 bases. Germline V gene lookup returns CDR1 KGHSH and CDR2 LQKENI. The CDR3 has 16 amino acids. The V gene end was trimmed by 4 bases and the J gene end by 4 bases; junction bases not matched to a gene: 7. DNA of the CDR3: TGTGCCAGCTCACAGGACAGGGGATTATCCACCGGGGAGCTGTTTTTT. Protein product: CASSQDRGLSTGELFF.